The 9 T cell receptor beta chains in this list originate from one sample, sequenced in a study of T cell repertoires in cytomegalovirus infection. TCRdb fed the reads into MiXCR, producing one record per CDR3 protein. This table holds about 76,000 distinct CDR3 sequences, about 4% found once. The sequenced material came from PBMCs. These receptors all come from a human donor in good health (CMV status not recorded). Some clones in this sample may be carry-over from other donors' samples.

This clonotype was counted many times. The rearrangement joins TRBV6-2 or TRBV6-3 to TRBJ2-1; D is tentatively TRBD1 or TRBD2 (5 bases each). V lost 6 bases and J 4 bases, leaving 16 bases between the germline ends. The CDR3 runs to 15 residues. CDR1 MNHEY and CDR2 SVGEGT come from the germline V gene. CDR3 in amino acids: CASRPNWGRYNEQFF. Here the CDR3 DNA reads TGTGCCAGCAGACCGAACTGGGGACGGTACAATGAGCAGTTCTTC.

This clonotype was seen ten or more times. The rearrangement links TRBV11-2 to TRBJ2-1, with 11 positions matching TRBD1. The CDR3 totals 19 residues. Germline V gene sequence: CDR1 SGHAT, CDR2 FQNNGV. The ends lost 5 bases at V and 2 bases at J; junction bases unmatched: 14. CDR3: CASSQPGQGELSAYNEQFF. In nucleotides, the CDR3 is TGTGCCAGCAGCCAACCGGGACAGGGGGAACTGAGCGCCTACAATGAGCAGTTCTTC.

V usage is TRBV6-5 and J usage is TRBJ2-1; tentative D call: TRBD1 (6 bases). Germline V gene lookup returns CDR1 MNHEY and CDR2 SVGAGI. This CDR3 region has 13 residues. V was trimmed by 6 bases and J by 9 bases, leaving 15 bases between them. The CDR3, as DNA: TGTGCCAGCAGCCACAGGGATTTCGTTGAGCAGTTCTTC. Residues: CASSHRDFVEQFF.

This clonotype showed up many times. The junction departs from the called germline gene at one end, perhaps through a read error. The chain employs TRBV28 and TRBJ1-4, with 7 bases that match TRBD1. This CDR3 comprises 15 residues. The germline gives CDR1 MDHEN, CDR2 SYDVKM. CDR3 nucleotide sequence: TGTGCCAGCAGAGTTGAGGGACAGATTAATGAGAAACTGTTTTTT. This codes for CASRVEGQINEKLFF.

Of note for this clonotype: A much larger clone lies one base from this, so it may be a read error. This chain uses TRBV25-1 with TRBJ1-1, with unresolved D. V lost 4 bases and J 4 bases, leaving 16 bases between the germline ends. Germline V CDR1 and CDR2: MGHDK, SYGVNS. CDR3 length: 15 amino acids. The CDR3 nucleotides read TGTGCCAGCAGTGTGGGTACCCCGCGCCCCACTGAAGCTTTCTTT. Translated, it gives CASSVGTPRPTEAFF.

In its sample, this clonotype was seen many times. The CDR3 sequence is CASSSKLIGNTEAFF. In nucleotides, the CDR3 is TGTGCCAGCAGCTCTAAACTGATCGGGAACACTGAAGCTTTCTTT. The rearrangement joins TRBV7-2 to TRBJ1-1; D ambiguous. V lost 4 bases and J lost 1, with 13 bases in between. The CDR3 sequence is 15 residues long. Germline loops: CDR1 SGHTA, CDR2 FQGNSA.

This clonotype has a count of ten or more. The chain links TRBV28 to TRBJ1-5; TRBD1 matches at 10 bases. Germline-derived CDR1 and CDR2 are MDHEN and SYDVKM. The CDR3 loop spans 15 amino acids. The trim removed 8 bases at V and 6 bases at J, leaving 10 bases unmatched. The CDR3 loop reads CASLKDRGGGQPQHF. The DNA of the CDR3 is TGTGCCAGCCTCAAGGACAGGGGGGGAGGTCAGCCCCAGCATTTT.

This clonotype has a count of ten or more. The chain uses TRBV7-9 and TRBJ1-2, with unresolved D. The CDR3 loop spans 11 amino acids. The V gene lost 4 bases and the J gene lost 2 bases, with 2 bases spanning the gap. From germline, CDR1 is SEHNR and CDR2 FQNEAQ (reference sequence). CDR3 nucleotide sequence: TGTGCCAGCAGCTCCAACTATGGCTACACCTTC. It codes for CASSSNYGYTF.

This clonotype appeared many times. V and J are TRBV7-2 and TRBJ2-3; 9 positions match TRBD2. This CDR3 comprises 18 residues. V dropped 5 bases and J dropped 2; count of bases not matched to a gene: 14. The germline V gene has CDR1 SGHTA and CDR2 FQGNSA. The CDR3 here is CASSPRRSIAGVTDTQYF. In nucleotides, the CDR3 is TGTGCCAGCAGCCCTAGGAGATCCATAGCGGGGGTCACAGATACGCAGTATTTT.